This is a list of T cell receptor beta chains from one sample in a study of blood T cell repertoires in COVID-19. Sequenced by immunoSEQ multiplex PCR; TCRdb stores in-frame clones only, minus some. The sample shows approximately 160,000 clones, 80% to 90% of them seen only once. The sequenced material came from peripheral blood. Every receptor here comes from a man aged 35-49 years who had recovered from COVID-19. Each CDR3 is given with its conserved first and last residue.

cdr3_length	v_call	j_call	cdr3_aa
15	TRBV5-6	TRBJ1-5	CASSFGTGHNQPQHF
13	TRBV2	TRBJ1-5	CAGSQGAYQPQHF
16	TRBV9	TRBJ2-2	CASSVEGTGRGGELFF
14	TRBV4-2	TRBJ2-1	CASSHLAGYNEQFF
14	TRBV5-1	TRBJ2-1	CASSSRGGSNEQFF
16	TRBV6-5	TRBJ2-3	CASSSLGGNPKDTQYF
15	TRBV7-2	TRBJ2-7	CASSFPEQASREQYF
14	TRBV29-1	TRBJ2-3	CSVPSGQLTDTQYF
16	TRBV6-4	TRBJ2-3	CASSHKAGEATDTQYF
16	TRBV13	TRBJ2-3	CASSLVGLAGIDTQYF
15	TRBV19	TRBJ1-2	CASSPAGQKTYGYTF
12	TRBV19	TRBJ1-5	CATRQDLRPQHF
16	TRBV9	TRBJ2-3	CASSGLTGFGADTQYF
15	TRBV6-2/TRBV6-3	TRBJ2-7	CASSPGTGEAYEQYF